The 21 T cell receptor beta chains below all came from one sample that was sequenced in a study of blood T cells in healthy people across ages. It was with a sample-barcoded 5' primer and a J-beta primer mix that a second PCR of about 6 to 12 cycles was run. One entry per CDR3 protein results from TCRdb running MiXCR on the 5' RACE reads. Among roughly 800,000 distinct CDR3 sequences listed, nearly 60% were seen once. Sequenced: blood. Receptors originate from a man aged 25 to 45 in good health.

In regard to this clonotype: The junction shows a germline mismatch at one end, possibly a read error. This chain uses TRBV2 with TRBJ2-6; no firm D call. The CDR3 covers 15 residues. Germline V lookup: CDR1 SNHLY, CDR2 FYNNEI. Here the CDR3 reads CASSLARSEANVLTF. CDR3 DNA: TGTGCCAGCAGCCTCGCACGCTCTGAGGCCAACGTCCTGACTTTC.

The genes are TRBV7-2 and TRBJ2-1; a weak D match, TRBD2 (5 bases). The CDR3 sequence is 17 residues long. With 4 bases removed from V and 9 bases from J, the gap between germline ends came to 25 bases. Germline V CDR1 and CDR2: SGHTA, FQGNSA. The DNA of the CDR3 is TGTGCCAGCAGCTGGGCCGATCGGGGTAGCCTAGGTGGTGAGCAGTTCTTC. Translating it yields CASSWADRGSLGGEQFF.

V is TRBV24-1 and J is TRBJ2-7; D unresolved. V was clipped by 7 bases and J by 2 bases, with 11 bases between them. The CDR3 totals 13 residues. Per germline, CDR1 KGHDR and CDR2 SFDVKD. CDR3 DNA sequence: TGTGCCACCAGCGCTGGACCCCCCTACGAGCAGTACTTC. Its translation is CATSAGPPYEQYF.

This rearrangement joins TRBV7-2 to TRBJ2-1, with D possibly TRBD2 on 6 matching bases. The CDR3 is 15 residues long. Deletions cut 5 bases from V and 8 bases from J, with 19 bases between. Germline V lookup: CDR1 SGHTA, CDR2 FQGNSA. The CDR3 loop is CASSLGLGPFYEQFF. CDR3 sequence (DNA): TGTGCCAGCAGCCTGGGACTCGGTCCTTTTTATGAGCAGTTCTTC.

The CDR3 DNA reads TGCAGTTCAAGAGCAGGGTATGGGGATGAAAAACTGTTTTTT. It specifies CSSRAGYGDEKLFF. The V call is TRBV20-1, the J call TRBJ1-4; D is possibly TRBD1 (5 bases). CDR1 and CDR2 from the germline V gene are DFQATT and SNEGSKA (reference sequence). V lost 8 bases and J lost 6, with 19 bases in between. The CDR3 has 14 residues.

The genes are TRBV7-3 and TRBJ2-3, with D possibly being TRBD1 (5 bases). V lost 2 bases, J lost 0 bases, and 12 bases lay in between. CDR1 is SGHTA and CDR2 is FQGTGA in the germline V gene. The CDR3 length is 16 residues. For the CDR3, the DNA is TGTGCCAGCAGCTTACGCGACAGCACTAGCACAGATACGCAGTATTTT. It translates to CASSLRDSTSTDTQYF.

In this sample, this clonotype turned up a few times. The gene calls are TRBV7-2 and TRBJ1-2, with 7 bases fitting TRBD1. Unmatched junction bases numbered 16, after V lost 3 bases and J lost 6 bases. The CDR3 covers 17 residues. The V gene's germline CDR1 is SGHTA and CDR2 FQGNSA. The CDR3 here is CASSFSPGVGGLNGYTF. CDR3 DNA sequence: TGTGCCAGCAGCTTTTCACCGGGTGTAGGGGGCTTAAATGGCTACACCTTC.

The V call is TRBV9, the J call TRBJ2-3; the D gene is possibly TRBD2 (6 bases). The CDR3 totals 16 residues. CDR1 SGDLS and CDR2 YYNGEE come from the germline V gene. Trimming removed 0 bases at V and 5 bases at J, with 16 bases between. Written as DNA, the CDR3 is TGTGCCAGCAGCGTAGCGATCACGGGGGTTGGAGATACGCAGTATTTT. Translating gives CASSVAITGVGDTQYF.

The CDR3 is CATSRPSSGSTYEQYF. The DNA for the CDR3 is TGTGCCACCAGCAGACCCTCGAGCGGGAGCACCTACGAGCAGTACTTC. The chain uses TRBV15 and TRBJ2-7; TRBD2 agrees at 8 bases. CDR1 and CDR2 (germline): LNHNV, YYDKDF (reference sequence). V was clipped by 2 bases and J by 2 bases; unmatched bases: 8. The CDR3 extends over 16 amino acids.

In regard to this clonotype: One end of the junction fails to match germline, which may point to a read error. This chain connects TRBV29-1 to TRBJ1-2, with D possibly TRBD1 on 5 matching bases. Germline V CDR1 and CDR2: SQVTM, ANQGSEA. The CDR3 contains 13 residues. The DNA of the CDR3 is TGCAGCGTCGAAGGGGAGGGTAACTATGGCTACACCTTC. Translation gives CSVEGEGNYGYTF.

The chain recombines TRBV10-3 with TRBJ2-5; 9 nucleotides match TRBD2. The germline V gene has CDR1 ENHRY and CDR2 SYGVKD. The V segment lost 6 bases and the J segment 4 bases; nucleotides outside the gene matches: 9. The CDR3 length is 15 residues. Here the CDR3 DNA reads TGTGCCATCAGCCAAGCCGGGACTAGCTTAGAGACCCAGTACTTC. Translation gives CAISQAGTSLETQYF.

This clonotype was detected only a few times. The rearrangement links TRBV6-2 or TRBV6-3 to TRBJ2-5; 9 bases match TRBD1. V was clipped by 0 bases and J by 5 bases; unmatched bases: 7. Germline V lookup: CDR1 MNHEY, CDR2 SVGEGT. This CDR3 is built from 16 residues. The CDR3 DNA sequence: TGTGCCAGCAGTTACTCTCCGGGACAGGGAAGGGAGACCCAGTACTTC. Amino acid sequence: CASSYSPGQGRETQYF.

V is TRBV6-2 or TRBV6-3 and J is TRBJ1-1; unclear D gene. The germline gives CDR1 MNHEY, CDR2 SVGEGT. The ends were cut back, 3 bases at V and 10 bases at J, with 18 bases in the middle. This CDR3 is 14 amino acids long. CDR3 bases: TGTGCCAGCAGTTATCCCACGGATGCCCGGGGAGCTTTCTTT. Its protein product is CASSYPTDARGAFF.

The chain has TRBV6-1 and TRBJ2-7; unclear D gene. Germline values: CDR1 MNHNS, CDR2 SASEGT. V was shortened by 11 bases and J by 0 bases, with 17 bases between the two germline ends. The CDR3 runs to 14 residues. CDR3: CAGRVTLSSYEQYF. CDR3 DNA sequence: TGTGCCGGCCGAGTTACCTTAAGCTCCTACGAGCAGTACTTC.

The rearrangement links TRBV27 to TRBJ2-7; the match to TRBD2 covers 10 bases. CDR3 length: 16 amino acids. V lost 2 bases and J lost 3; bases outside the gene matches: 7. Germline CDR1 reads MNHEY; CDR2 reads SMNVEV (reference sequence). The CDR3 region is CASSLDGLAGVYEQYF. The CDR3 region has the DNA TGTGCCAGCAGTTTAGATGGGCTAGCGGGAGTCTACGAGCAGTACTTC.

The chain uses TRBV24-1 and TRBJ1-5; D remains unclear. V dropped 2 bases and J dropped 9 bases, with 19 bases sitting between them. The CDR3 extends over 16 amino acids. Germline assignment: CDR1 KGHDR and CDR2 SFDVKD. This CDR3 is CATSDSLGGPGRPQHF. The CDR3 bases are TGTGCCACCAGTGATTCGCTGGGCGGGCCGGGTCGGCCCCAGCATTTT.

This chain joins TRBV25-1 and TRBJ1-1, with 7 nucleotides matching TRBD1. Germline loops: CDR1 MGHDK, CDR2 SYGVNS. The J segment lost 10 bases and the V segment lost 7 bases, leaving 3 bases of the junction unmatched. The length of the CDR3 is 10 residues. The CDR3 sequence: CASKRDRAFF. CDR3 nucleotides: TGTGCCAGCAAAAGGGACAGAGCTTTCTTT.

The J gene is TRBJ2-1, the V gene TRBV19; 12 bases are shared with TRBD2. The J call may be in error: the DNA end matches TRBJ2-7 better. This CDR3 has 15 residues. The V gene's germline CDR1 is LNHDA and CDR2 SQIVND (reference sequence). This CDR3 reads CASGLAGLGYNEQYF. As DNA, the CDR3 is TGTGCCAGTGGACTAGCGGGATTGGGCTACAATGAGCAGTACTTC.

Points on this clonotype: The junction differs from germline at one of its ends, possibly a read error. V usage is TRBV5-1 and J usage is TRBJ2-7; D is possibly TRBD1 (6 bases). The CDR3 contains 16 residues. Germline V gene data show CDR1 as SGHRS and CDR2 as YFSETQ. The CDR3 loop is CASSSLIQGSSDEQYF. The DNA of the CDR3 is TGCGCCAGCAGCTCCCTAATCCAGGGGAGCTCCGACGAGCAGTACTTC.

The chain combines TRBV7-3 with TRBJ1-2, with TRBD1 as a possible D gene (6 bases). CDR1 and CDR2 from the germline V gene are SGHTA and FQGTGA. The CDR3 length is 13 residues. The germline V and J ends were trimmed by 5 bases and 8 bases, with 15 bases remaining between them. As DNA, the CDR3 is TGTGCCAGCAGCCCGGGTCTTGGGGGCGGCTACACCTTC. This codes for CASSPGLGGGYTF. Variable domain in full (rest from reference TRBV7-3 and TRBJ1-2): GAGVSQTPSNKVTEKGKYVELRCDPISGHTALYWYRQSLGQGPEFLIYFQGTGAADDSGLPNDRFFAVRPEGSVSTLKIQRTERGDSAVYLCASSPGLGGGYTFGSGTRLTVV.

The chain carries TRBV12-3 or TRBV12-4 and TRBJ1-2; D possibly corresponds to TRBD1 (5 bases). The V gene lost 2 bases and the J gene lost 5 bases, with 9 bases spanning the gap. The CDR3 runs 13 residues. CDR3 protein: CASSLRGIYGYTF. The CDR3 coding sequence is TGTGCCAGCAGTTTAAGGGGAATTTATGGCTACACCTTC.